This TCR beta chain was retrieved from a study of cytomegalovirus exposure and HLA in healthy donors. The CDR3 runs 13 residues. Trimming removed 4 bases from V and 7 bases from J, with 12 bases in between. Germline CDR1 and CDR2: LGHNT and FRNRAP. PCR primers comprised 60 Vbeta and 13 Jbeta primers. Profiling relied on immunoSEQ multiplex PCR, and the TCRdb table lists in-frame clones only, not all of them. The sample consists of 150,000 to 200,000 clones, 60% to 80% of them appearing once. Sequenced material: PBMCs. The receptor's source is a woman aged 25-40 years in good health and CMV-seronegative. The chain links TRBV12-5 to TRBJ2-3; the D gene is possibly TRBD2 (6 bases). The CDR3 is CASGWGEGNTQYF. Written as DNA, the CDR3 is TGTGCTAGTGGTTGGGGGGAAGGCAATACGCAGTATTTT.